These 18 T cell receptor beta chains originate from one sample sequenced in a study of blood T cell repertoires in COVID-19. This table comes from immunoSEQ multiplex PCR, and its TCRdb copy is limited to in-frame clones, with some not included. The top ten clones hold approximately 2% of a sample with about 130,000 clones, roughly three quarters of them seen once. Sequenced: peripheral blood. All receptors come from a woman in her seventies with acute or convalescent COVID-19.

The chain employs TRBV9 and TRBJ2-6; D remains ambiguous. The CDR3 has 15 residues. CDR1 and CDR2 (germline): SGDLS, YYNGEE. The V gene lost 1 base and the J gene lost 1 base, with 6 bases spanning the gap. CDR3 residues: CASSVFSSGANVLTF. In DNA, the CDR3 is TGTGCCAGCAGCGTATTTTCTTCTGGGGCCAACGTCCTGACTTTC.

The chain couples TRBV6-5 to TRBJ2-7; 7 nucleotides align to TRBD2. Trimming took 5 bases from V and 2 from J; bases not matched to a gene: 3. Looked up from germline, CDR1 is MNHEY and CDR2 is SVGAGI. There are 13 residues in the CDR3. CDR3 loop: CASSREVAYEQYF. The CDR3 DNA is TGTGCCAGCAGTCGGGAGGTGGCCTACGAGCAGTACTTC.

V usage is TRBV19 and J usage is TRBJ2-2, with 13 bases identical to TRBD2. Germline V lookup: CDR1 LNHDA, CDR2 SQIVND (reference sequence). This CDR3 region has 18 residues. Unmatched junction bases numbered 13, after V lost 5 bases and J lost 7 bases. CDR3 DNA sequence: TGTGCCAGTAGTGAGATATCGGGACTAGCGGGAAGAAGCGGGGAGCTGTTTTTT. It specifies CASSEISGLAGRSGELFF.

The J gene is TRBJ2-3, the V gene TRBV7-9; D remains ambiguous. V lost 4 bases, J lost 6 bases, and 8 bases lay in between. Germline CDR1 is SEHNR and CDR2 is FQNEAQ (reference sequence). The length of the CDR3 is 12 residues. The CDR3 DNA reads TGTGCCAGCAGCTCCCTGTCCGATACGCAGTATTTT. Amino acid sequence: CASSSLSDTQYF.

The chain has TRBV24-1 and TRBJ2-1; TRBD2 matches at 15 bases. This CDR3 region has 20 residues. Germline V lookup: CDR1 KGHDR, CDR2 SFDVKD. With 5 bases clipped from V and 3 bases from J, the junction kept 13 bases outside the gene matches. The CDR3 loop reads CATSGVLPGLAGGFYNEQFF. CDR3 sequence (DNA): TGTGCCACCAGTGGTGTACTTCCGGGACTAGCGGGAGGTTTCTACAATGAGCAGTTCTTC.

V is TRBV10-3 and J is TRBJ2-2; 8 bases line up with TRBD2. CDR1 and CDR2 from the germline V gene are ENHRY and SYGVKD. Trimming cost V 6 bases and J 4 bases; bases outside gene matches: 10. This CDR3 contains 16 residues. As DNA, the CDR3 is TGTGCCATCAGCCCCGGCAGCGGGAGCGGCACCGGGGAGCTGTTTTTT. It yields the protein CAISPGSGSGTGELFF.

CDR3 in DNA: TGTGCCAGTAGTATCTCTCTGAACACCGGGGAGCTGTTTTTT. It yields the protein CASSISLNTGELFF. V gene TRBV19 combines with J gene TRBJ2-2; D not resolved. The V gene's germline CDR1 is LNHDA and CDR2 SQIVND (reference sequence). Trimming took off 3 bases at V and 1 base at J, with 6 bases between the two ends. This CDR3 region has 14 residues.

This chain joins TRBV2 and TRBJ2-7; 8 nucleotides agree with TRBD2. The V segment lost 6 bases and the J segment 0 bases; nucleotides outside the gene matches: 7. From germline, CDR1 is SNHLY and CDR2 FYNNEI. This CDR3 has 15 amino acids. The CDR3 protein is CASRALAANSYEQYF. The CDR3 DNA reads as TGTGCCAGCAGGGCACTAGCGGCTAACTCCTACGAGCAGTACTTC. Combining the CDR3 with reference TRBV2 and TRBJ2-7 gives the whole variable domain EPEVTQTPSHQVTQMGQEVILRCVPISNHLYFYWYRQILGQKVEFLVSFYNNEISEKSEIFDDQFSVERPDGSNFTLKIRSTKLEDSAMYFCASRALAANSYEQYFGPGTRLTVT.

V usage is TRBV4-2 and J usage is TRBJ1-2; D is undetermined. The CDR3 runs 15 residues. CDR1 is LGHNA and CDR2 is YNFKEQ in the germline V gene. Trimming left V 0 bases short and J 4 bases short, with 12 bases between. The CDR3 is CASSQDSYVGYGYTF. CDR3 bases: TGTGCCAGCAGCCAAGATAGTTACGTCGGCTATGGCTACACCTTC.

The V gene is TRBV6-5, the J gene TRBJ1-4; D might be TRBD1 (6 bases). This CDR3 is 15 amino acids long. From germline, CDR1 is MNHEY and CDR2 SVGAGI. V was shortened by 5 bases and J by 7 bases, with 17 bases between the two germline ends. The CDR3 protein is CASSPYREKREKLFF. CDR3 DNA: TGTGCCAGCAGTCCATACAGGGAGAAACGTGAAAAACTGTTTTTT.

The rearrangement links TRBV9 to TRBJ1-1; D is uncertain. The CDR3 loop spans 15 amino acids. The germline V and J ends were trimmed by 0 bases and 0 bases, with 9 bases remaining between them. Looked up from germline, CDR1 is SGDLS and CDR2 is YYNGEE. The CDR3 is CASSVGPVMNTEAFF. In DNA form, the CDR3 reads TGTGCCAGCAGCGTAGGCCCAGTTATGAACACTGAAGCTTTCTTT.

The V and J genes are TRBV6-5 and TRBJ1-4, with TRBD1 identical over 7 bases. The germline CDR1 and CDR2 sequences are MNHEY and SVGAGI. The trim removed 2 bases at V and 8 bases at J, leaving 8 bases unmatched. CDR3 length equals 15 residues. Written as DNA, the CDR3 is TGTGCCAGCAGTTACCGGACAGGAAAAAGGGAAAAACTGTTTTTT. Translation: CASSYRTGKREKLFF.

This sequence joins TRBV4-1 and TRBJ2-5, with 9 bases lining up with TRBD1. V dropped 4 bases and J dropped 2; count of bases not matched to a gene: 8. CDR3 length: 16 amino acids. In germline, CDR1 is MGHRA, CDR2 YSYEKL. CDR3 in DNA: TGCGCCAGCAGCCTCATAGGGACAGGGCTTCAAGAGACCCAGTACTTC. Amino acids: CASSLIGTGLQETQYF.

The CDR3 loop reads CASLGRVRSYTF. The CDR3 nucleotides read TGTGCTAGTTTGGGCAGGGTGAGGAGCTACACCTTC. This chain joins TRBV12-5 and TRBJ1-2, with D possibly TRBD1 on 5 matching bases. V was pared by 8 bases and J by 9 bases, with 16 bases between. CDR1 is LGHNT and CDR2 is FRNRAP in the germline V gene. The CDR3 is made up of 12 amino acids.

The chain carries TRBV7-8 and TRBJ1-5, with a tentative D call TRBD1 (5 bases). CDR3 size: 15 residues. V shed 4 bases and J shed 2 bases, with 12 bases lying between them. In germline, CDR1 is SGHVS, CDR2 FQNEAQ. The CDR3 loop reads CASSSQGSGNQPQHF. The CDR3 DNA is TGTGCCAGCAGCTCGCAGGGCAGTGGCAATCAGCCCCAGCATTTT. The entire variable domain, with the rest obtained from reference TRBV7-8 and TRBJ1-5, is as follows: GAGVSQSPRYKVAKRGQDVALRCDPISGHVSLFWYQQALGQGPEFLTYFQNEAQLDKSGLPSDRFFAERPEGSVSTLKIQRTQQEDSAVYLCASSSQGSGNQPQHFGDGTRLSIL.

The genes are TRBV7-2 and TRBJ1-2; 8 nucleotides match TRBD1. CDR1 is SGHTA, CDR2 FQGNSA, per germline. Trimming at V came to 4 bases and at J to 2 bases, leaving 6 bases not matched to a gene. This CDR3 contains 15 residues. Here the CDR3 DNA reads TGTGCCAGCAGCTCCCCGGACAGGGCCAACTATGGCTACACCTTC. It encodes CASSSPDRANYGYTF.

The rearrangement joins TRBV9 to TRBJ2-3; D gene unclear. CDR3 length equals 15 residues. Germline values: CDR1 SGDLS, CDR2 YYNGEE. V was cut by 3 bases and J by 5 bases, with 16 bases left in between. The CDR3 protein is CASSAHLNSRDTQYF. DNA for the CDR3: TGTGCCAGCAGCGCCCACCTAAACTCTAGAGATACGCAGTATTTT. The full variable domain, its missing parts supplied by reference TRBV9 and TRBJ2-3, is DSGVTQTPKHLITATGQRVTLRCSPRSGDLSVYWYQQSLDQGLQFLIQYYNGEERAKGNILERFSAQQFPDLHSELNLSSLELGDSALYFCASSAHLNSRDTQYFGPGTRLTVL.

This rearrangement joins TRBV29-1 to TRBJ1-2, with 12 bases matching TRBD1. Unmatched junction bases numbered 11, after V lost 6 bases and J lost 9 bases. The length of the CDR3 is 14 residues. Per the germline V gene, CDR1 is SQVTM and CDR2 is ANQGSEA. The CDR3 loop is CSVHTGQGADRYTF. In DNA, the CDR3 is TGCAGCGTCCATACGGGACAGGGGGCTGATCGCTACACCTTC.